This TCR beta chain is from a study of blood T cell repertoires in COVID-19. Using immunoSEQ multiplex PCR, the repertoire was profiled, and TCRdb retains in-frame clones only, with some absent. This repertoire shows some 250,000 clones, around 90% found once; its top ten account for 0.95% to 1%. This CDR3 spans 14 amino acids. Germline assignment: CDR1 SEHNR and CDR2 FQNEAQ (reference sequence). V trimming: 1 base; J trimming: 8 bases; junction bases outside the gene matches: 4. Input material: peripheral blood. V and J are TRBV7-9 and TRBJ2-1, with 8 bases aligning to TRBD2. The receptor comes from a woman aged 40 to 50 who had recovered from COVID-19. CDR3 bases: TGTGCCAGCAGCTTAGGTCCTAGCGGGCATGAGCAGTTCTTC. It encodes CASSLGPSGHEQFF.